This TCR beta chain was sequenced for a study of cytomegalovirus exposure and HLA in healthy donors. Concerning this clone: Its specificity is unknown.

V dropped 5 bases and J dropped 0 bases, with 31 bases sitting between them. The CDR3 is 21 amino acids. Per the germline V gene, CDR1 is SGHVS and CDR2 is FNYEAQ. PCR used 60 Vbeta primers and 13 Jbeta primers. Generated by immunoSEQ multiplex PCR, the TCRdb table keeps only in-frame clones and is missing some. Of over 85,000 clones listed, about 80% are singletons. Study findings and constraints: Clonal expansion, a later analysis showed, was greater in HLA-associated TCR beta chains than in equally common others.

V gene TRBV7-6 combines with J gene TRBJ1-1, with D possibly matching TRBD1 (6 bases). This receptor was taken from a man in his forties in good health and CMV-seronegative. The sample was PBMCs. The CDR3 nucleotides read TGTGCCAGCAGCCACCCAGAGCAGGGGTGGTCTACTTTAAGATTGAACACTGAAGCTTTCTTT. This sequence encodes CASSHPEQGWSTLRLNTEAFF.